This T cell receptor (beta chain) was identified during a study of T cells in narcolepsy. About the study: Donors had narcolepsy type 1 or type 2, or were healthy controls. General study findings and limits: Reportedly, autoreactive clonotypes were serially detected in patients' blood but not controls'. Comparing one patient's CSF and blood CD4+ clonotypes highlighted HCRT- and TRIB2-specific autoreactive clonotypes.

Germline V lookup: CDR1 MNHEY, CDR2 SVGAGI. The CDR3 loop spans 15 amino acids. V lost 7 bases and J lost 6, with 19 bases in between. With regard to this clone: Its antigen is unidentified.

TCRdb's copy holds only in-frame clones and misses some; the assay was immunoSEQ multiplex PCR. The profile shows approximately 25,000 clones, about four fifths of them singletons. The clonotype originates from a human donor with narcolepsy. Sequencing was carried out using CD45RA- memory CD4+ T cells from PBMCs. The chain combines TRBV6-5 with TRBJ1-5; D is perhaps TRBD1 (5 bases). The CDR3: CASTPRRGDPQPQHF. The DNA of the CDR3 is TGTGCCAGCACCCCCCGTAGAGGGGACCCTCAGCCCCAGCATTTT.